This is a list of T cell receptor beta chains from one sample in a study of Tregs in tolerant kidney transplant recipients. Sequenced by immunoSEQ multiplex PCR; TCRdb stores in-frame clones only, minus some. The sample yields about 88,000 clones, approximately 94% seen once. The material sequenced was CD8+ T cells from blood. These TCRs come from a human donor in good health. CDR3s include the opening cysteine and the closing phenylalanine or tryptophan. D genes are given only for firm matches. Clone size is not always given. Where it is, it says once, few, many or a class for expanded clones.

j_call | d_call | v_call | clone_size | cdr3_aa | cdr3_nt
TRBJ2-1 | NA | TRBV5-4 | NA | CASSSMANEQFF | TGTGCCAGCAGCTCAATGGCCAATGAGCAGTTCTTC
TRBJ2-5 | NA | TRBV5-4 | NA | CASSLAGLEETQYF | TGTGCCAGCAGTTTGGCTGGATTGGAGGAGACCCAGTACTTC
TRBJ1-1 | TRBD1 | TRBV9 | NA | CASSATGGTEAFF | TGTGCCAGCAGCGCGACAGGGGGTACTGAAGCTTTCTTT
TRBJ2-3 | NA | TRBV11-1 | NA | CASSLPYSGPTDTQYF | TGTGCCAGCAGCTTACCATATAGCGGACCCACAGATACGCAGTATTTT
TRBJ1-1 | NA | TRBV13 | once | CASSLNEAPTEAFF | TGTGCCAGCAGCTTAAACGAGGCGCCGACTGAAGCTTTCTTT
TRBJ2-7 | TRBD2 | TRBV15 | once | CATSGGASYEQYF | TGTGCCACGAGCGGGGGGGCCTCCTACGAGCAGTACTTC
TRBJ1-3 | TRBD1 | TRBV30 | NA | CAWGLATGGFGNTIYF | TGTGCCTGGGGTCTGGCCACAGGGGGCTTTGGAAACACCATATATTTT
TRBJ2-1 | NA | TRBV19 | NA | CASSIGGNVQFF | TGTGCCAGTAGTATCGGAGGTAACGTGCAGTTCTTC
TRBJ2-7 | NA | TRBV19 | NA | CASSIAPLHRPYEQYF | TGTGCCAGTAGTATAGCGCCGTTGCATAGACCGTACGAGCAGTACTTC
TRBJ2-7 | NA | TRBV11-2 | NA | CASSLRGSYEQYF | TGTGCCAGCAGCTTACGCGGATCCTACGAGCAGTACTTC
TRBJ2-2 | TRBD2 | TRBV13 | NA | CASSTTSGRGPGELFF | TGTGCCAGCAGCACGACTAGCGGGAGGGGGCCCGGGGAGCTGTTTTTT
TRBJ2-7 | NA | TRBV6-5 | NA | CASSYISGEQYF | TGTGCCAGCAGTTACATAAGTGGCGAGCAGTACTTC
TRBJ2-2 | NA | TRBV11-2 | NA | CASSVGIFLGTARAGELFF | TGTGCCAGCAGCGTCGGAATCTTTTTGGGGACGGCCAGGGCCGGGGAGCTGTTTTTT
TRBJ2-2 | NA | TRBV7-6 | once | CASSLAGLANTGELFF | TGTGCCAGCAGCTTAGCAGGGTTGGCGAACACCGGGGAGCTGTTTTTT
TRBJ1-5 | NA | TRBV9 | NA | CASSSGGEISNQPQHF | TGTGCCAGCAGCTCAGGTGGGGAGATTAGCAATCAGCCCCAGCATTTT
TRBJ2-1 | NA | TRBV9 | once | CASRALAGLHEQFF | TGTGCCAGCCGCGCACTGGCGGGACTTCATGAGCAGTTCTTC
TRBJ2-7 | NA | TRBV19 | NA | CASSMRGIYEQYF | TGTGCCAGTAGTATGAGAGGCATCTACGAGCAGTACTTC